Below are 18 T cell receptor beta chains sequenced from a single sample in a study of metastatic and nonmetastatic thyroid tumors. From the PCR reads, TCRdb re-called clones with MiXCR. The data show some 14,000 clones, 25% seen once. All patients reached thyroid surgery having received no treatment beforehand. Sequencing input: tumor tissue. These receptors originate from a female donor with papillary thyroid cancer or a benign thyroid nodule (not recorded which). Some clones in this sample may be carry-over from other donors' samples.

Here the CDR3 DNA reads TGTGCCAGCAGTGAGAGTAGCGGGAGCACAGATACGCAGTATTTT. Amino acid sequence: CASSESSGSTDTQYF. The genes are TRBV6-4 and TRBJ2-3; 7 bases fit TRBD2. Unmatched junction bases numbered 3, after V lost 3 bases and J lost 0 bases. The CDR3 covers 15 residues. Germline V gene lookup returns CDR1 MRHNA and CDR2 SNTAGT.

The genes are TRBV27 and TRBJ2-1; weak D call: TRBD2 (5 bases). The CDR3 totals 16 residues. Germline CDR1 and CDR2: MNHEY and SMNVEV (reference sequence). Trimming removed 6 bases at V and 3 bases at J, with 18 bases between. The CDR3 protein is CASSSVRELDYNEQFF. CDR3 nucleotides: TGTGCCAGCAGCTCAGTCCGAGAACTAGACTACAATGAGCAGTTCTTC.

This clone appeared many times. A much larger clone differs by one base, so this may be a read error. The chain is built from TRBV6-5 and TRBJ2-3; tentatively, D is TRBD1 (6 bases). The CDR3 totals 17 residues. From germline, CDR1 is MNHEY and CDR2 SVGAGI. The germline V and J ends were trimmed by 6 bases and 2 bases, with 21 bases remaining between them. CDR3 nucleotide sequence: TGTGCCAGCAGAGGACAGTCCTGGGGAAGGCCCACAGATACGCAGTATTTT. Its protein is CASRGQSWGRPTDTQYF.

This clone is labeled as medium-sized. The rearrangement joins TRBV27 to TRBJ2-7, with D maybe TRBD1 (5 bases). This CDR3 is built from 13 residues. The germline V and J ends were trimmed by 4 bases and 2 bases, with 9 bases remaining between them. Germline CDR1 is MNHEY and CDR2 is SMNVEV (reference sequence). The CDR3: CASSSTDAYEQYF. In DNA form, the CDR3 reads TGTGCCAGCAGTTCGACAGACGCCTACGAGCAGTACTTC.

V usage is TRBV5-6 and J usage is TRBJ1-1; D remains ambiguous. Germline lookup yields CDR1 SGHDT and CDR2 YYEEEE. V shed 5 bases and J shed 1 base, with 9 bases lying between them. This CDR3 has 13 amino acids. The CDR3 protein is CASRYSRNTEAFF. The CDR3 DNA follows: TGTGCCAGCAGATACTCCAGGAACACTGAAGCTTTCTTT.

This clone is deemed medium-sized. The chain links TRBV6-1 to TRBJ1-5, with D possibly being TRBD1 (5 bases). Germline CDR1 is MNHNS and CDR2 is SASEGT. The CDR3 runs to 15 residues. Trimming shortened V by 4 bases and J by 2 bases, and 12 bases separated the two germline ends. Here the CDR3 reads CASSVEGNGNQPQHF. In DNA, the CDR3 is TGTGCCAGCAGTGTGGAGGGGAACGGCAATCAGCCCCAGCATTTT.

Many counts were recorded for this clone. The V call is TRBV5-4, the J call TRBJ2-7, with TRBD2 matching over 8 bases. With V trimmed by 0 bases and J by 3 bases, 2 bases remained unmatched. CDR1 SGHNT and CDR2 YYREEE come from the germline V gene (reference sequence). The CDR3 has 14 amino acids. The DNA of the CDR3 is TGTGCCAGCAGCTTGGAAGCGGGAGTCTACGAGCAGTACTTC. It yields the protein CASSLEAGVYEQYF.

There are many counts of this clone. The V gene is TRBV9, the J gene TRBJ2-7; tentatively, D is TRBD2 (6 bases). The germline V and J ends were trimmed by 6 bases and 6 bases, with 19 bases remaining between them. This CDR3 contains 14 residues. The germline gives CDR1 SGDLS, CDR2 YYNGEE. CDR3 in DNA: TGTGCCAGCACTCCACCCGGGCGGGATGGCGAGCAGTACTTC. Translation: CASTPPGRDGEQYF.

Comments on this clone: At one end, the junction sequence differs from germline, possibly due to a read error. DNA of the CDR3: TGCAGTGCTCGTACAGCCACCTACGATCAGTACTTC. Amino acids: CSARTATYDQYF. V and J are TRBV20-1 and TRBJ2-7; D remains ambiguous. This CDR3 spans 12 amino acids. Germline CDR1 is DFQATT and CDR2 is SNEGSKA (reference sequence).

This clone was found many times. One base away lies a much larger clone, so this may be a sequencing read error. Other DNA sequences from this sample encode an identical CDR3 as well. The gene calls are TRBV12-3 or TRBV12-4 and TRBJ2-3; 12 nucleotides match TRBD2. This CDR3 region has 18 residues. The DNA for the CDR3 is TGTGCCAGCAGTTTAGCGCTGGGGACTAGCGGGCCCGCAGACACGCAGTATTTT. This translates into CASSLALGTSGPADTQYF.

This chain uses TRBV6-4 with TRBJ2-3; TRBD2 matches 9 bases. Per the germline V gene, CDR1 is MRHNA and CDR2 is SNTAGT. Losses at the gene ends were 2 bases for V and 4 bases for J; bases not matched to a gene: 4. There are 15 residues in the CDR3. The CDR3 sequence is CASSDVSGSSDTQYF. The CDR3 DNA is TGTGCCAGCAGTGACGTTAGCGGGAGCTCAGATACGCAGTATTTT.

This clone appeared a few times. This rearrangement joins TRBV28 to TRBJ1-3; TRBD1 is a possible D gene (5 bases). V gave up 3 bases and J gave up 4 bases, with 13 bases separating them. This CDR3 region has 15 residues. In germline, CDR1 is MDHEN, CDR2 SYDVKM. This chain's CDR3 is CASSLGGMWGNTIYF. The DNA of the CDR3 is TGTGCCAGCAGTTTGGGGGGGATGTGGGGAAACACCATATATTTT.

This clone was detected ten times or more. Distinct nucleotide sequences in the sample also encode this CDR3. The chain has TRBV20-1 and TRBJ2-3; D remains ambiguous. CDR3 length equals 13 residues. The germline V gene has CDR1 DFQATT and CDR2 SNEGSKA (reference sequence). The V end lost 0 bases, the J end lost 2 bases, and 6 bases lay between the germline ends. The CDR3 spells CSARDTFTDTQYF. The CDR3, as DNA: TGCAGTGCTAGAGACACTTTCACAGATACGCAGTATTTT.

This clone was detected a few times. CDR3 sequence: CASSRQGWEQYF. The CDR3 DNA sequence: TGTGCCAGCAGTAGACAGGGTTGGGAGCAGTACTTC. This chain uses TRBV7-2 with TRBJ2-7; 7 bases line up with TRBD1. With V trimmed by 6 bases and J by 7 bases, 6 bases remained unmatched. Germline V lookup: CDR1 SGHTA, CDR2 FQGNSA. The CDR3 extends over 12 amino acids.

This clone has ten or more counts. The rearrangement links TRBV5-1 to TRBJ2-4, with 15 bases matching TRBD2. This CDR3 has 20 amino acids. Germline V CDR1 and CDR2: SGHRS, YFSETQ. V lost 0 bases to trimming and J lost 1 base; unmatched junction nucleotides: 8. CDR3 protein: CASSLARGLAGGDAKNIQYF. The DNA for the CDR3 is TGCGCCAGCAGCTTGGCCAGGGGACTAGCGGGGGGAGATGCCAAAAACATTCAGTACTTC.

This clone was detected a few times. This clone may be a read error of a much larger clone one base away. The chain uses TRBV4-1 and TRBJ2-5; TRBD2 might be the D (6 bases). Germline V gene sequence: CDR1 MGHRA, CDR2 YSYEKL. The CDR3 totals 19 residues. The CDR3 region has the DNA TGCGCCATCAGCCCGTTCGACCGATCGAGCGGGTCGGGGGACGGGACCCAGTACTTC. Translating gives CAISPFDRSSGSGDGTQYF.

The rearrangement uses TRBV6-4 and TRBJ2-3, with 9 bases that match TRBD1. The junction had 1 base not matched to a gene; V was cut back by 0 bases and J by 6 bases. Germline V CDR1 and CDR2: MRHNA, SNTAGT. CDR3 length: 14 residues. CDR3 DNA sequence: TGTGCCAGCAGTGACTCACAGGGGGCGGATACGCAGTATTTT. Its protein is CASSDSQGADTQYF.

The genes are TRBV7-9 and TRBJ2-7, with a possible D match to TRBD1 (6 bases). The CDR3 is 13 amino acids. CDR1 is SEHNR, CDR2 FQNEAQ, per germline (reference sequence). V lost 10 bases, J lost 1 base, and 14 bases lay in between. The CDR3 DNA follows: TGTGCCATCACCGCAGGGGATTCCTACGAGCAGTACTTC. It codes for CAITAGDSYEQYF.